These 26 T cell receptor beta chains were all obtained from the same sample, sequenced in a study of shared clonotypes between healthy human individuals. TCRdb keeps only in-frame clones here, not all; method: immunoSEQ multiplex PCR. Of under 1,100,000 clones in the sample, approximately 76% were seen once. The sequenced sample consisted of memory CD4+ T cells sorted from blood. Subset indicated: CD45RA-negative fraction. The receptors were sampled from a man between 18 and 35 years old in good health.

V is TRBV11-2 and J is TRBJ2-5; D may be TRBD1 or TRBD2 (6 bases each). The germline V and J ends were trimmed by 1 base and 5 bases, with 11 bases remaining between them. Germline V gives CDR1 SGHAT, CDR2 FQNNGV. This CDR3 region has 14 residues. The CDR3 loop reads CASSLGGAGETQYF. The CDR3 nucleotides read TGTGCCAGCAGCTTAGGGGGGGCCGGGGAGACCCAGTACTTC. The full variable domain, in which reference TRBV11-2 and TRBJ2-5 provide the parts outside the CDR3, is EAGVAQSPRYKIIEKRQSVAFWCNPISGHATLYWYQQILGQGPKLLIQFQNNGVVDDSQLPKDRFSAERLKGVDSTLKIQPAKLEDSAVYLCASSLGGAGETQYFGPGTRLLVL.

V is TRBV27 and J is TRBJ2-1; D ambiguous. The CDR3 has 12 residues. Germline V gene sequence: CDR1 MNHEY, CDR2 SMNVEV (reference sequence). With 2 bases removed from V and 7 bases from J, the gap between germline ends came to 6 bases. For the CDR3, the DNA is TGTGCCAGCAGTTTAGTAAGAAATGAGCAGTTCTTC. Translation: CASSLVRNEQFF.

Details on this clone: The sample holds other DNA sequences that translate to the same CDR3. J is TRBJ1-5 and V is TRBV30; the D gene is possibly TRBD1 (5 bases). The length of the CDR3 is 14 residues. CDR1 is GTSNPN, CDR2 SVGIG, per germline (reference sequence). V shed 0 bases and J shed 5 bases, with 11 bases lying between them. The DNA of the CDR3 is TGTGCCTGGAGTGTGGGCAGCAGGGATCAGCCCCAGCATTTT. This translates into CAWSVGSRDQPQHF.

The sample holds one count of this clone. V gene TRBV29-1 combines with J gene TRBJ2-3, with 14 bases lining up with TRBD2. The CDR3 runs 15 residues. V shed 5 bases, J shed 4 bases, and the junction held 5 bases outside the gene matches. CDR1 and CDR2 (germline): SQVTM, ANQGSEA. The CDR3 is CSVSGTSGRSDTQYF. CDR3 nucleotides: TGCAGCGTTAGTGGGACTAGCGGGAGATCAGATACGCAGTATTTT.

This clone has a handful of counts. This rearrangement joins TRBV30 to TRBJ1-5; D remains unclear. The CDR3 length is 13 residues. CDR1 and CDR2 (germline): GTSNPN, SVGIG (reference sequence). Between the trimmed V and J ends, which lost 2 bases and 4 bases, there was a span of 9 bases. DNA for the CDR3: TGTGCCTGGAGTCCCGAGATGAATCAGCCCCAGCATTTT. The encoded protein is CAWSPEMNQPQHF.

This chain connects TRBV7-8 to TRBJ1-2, with a possible D match to TRBD1 (6 bases). The V and J ends lost 1 base and 5 bases respectively, with 14 bases between them. CDR1 SGHVS and CDR2 FQNEAQ come from the germline V gene. The CDR3 is 15 amino acids. CDR3 sequence reads: CASSLVGGSEYGYTF. In nucleotides, the CDR3 is TGTGCCAGCAGCTTAGTCGGGGGCTCGGAGTATGGCTACACCTTC.

The genes are TRBV9 and TRBJ1-3; D uncertain. Per the germline V gene, CDR1 is SGDLS and CDR2 is YYNGEE. CDR3 length: 15 residues. The ends were cut back, 1 base at V and 0 bases at J, with 8 bases in the middle. The CDR3 loop is CASSVTSYSGNTIYF. As DNA, the CDR3 is TGTGCCAGCAGCGTAACCAGCTACTCTGGAAACACCATATATTTT.

V gene TRBV6-5 combines with J gene TRBJ2-1; 10 nucleotides align to TRBD2. CDR1 and CDR2 from the germline V gene are MNHEY and SVGAGI. After removal of 2 bases from V and 7 bases from J, the junction contained 5 bases not matched to a gene. This CDR3 spans 15 amino acids. In DNA form, the CDR3 reads TGTGCCAGCAGTTACCCGTTTAGCGGGAGGAATGAGCAGTTCTTC. Translation: CASSYPFSGRNEQFF.

The rearrangement joins TRBV5-1 to TRBJ2-4, with a weak D call TRBD2 (6 bases). The V and J ends lost 4 bases and 0 bases respectively, with 11 bases between them. This CDR3 has 15 residues. Germline V gene sequence: CDR1 SGHRS, CDR2 YFSETQ. The CDR3 is CASSSGPVAKNIQYF. DNA of the CDR3: TGCGCCAGCAGCAGCGGGCCAGTAGCCAAAAACATTCAGTACTTC.

This chain uses TRBV10-3 with TRBJ1-5; no clear D gene. Germline assignment: CDR1 ENHRY and CDR2 SYGVKD. V shed 10 bases and J shed 0 bases, with 22 bases lying between them. The length of the CDR3 is 17 residues. The CDR3 protein is CATSTSGSGNSNQPQHF. CDR3 DNA: TGTGCCACCTCAACGTCGGGTTCGGGTAATAGCAATCAGCCCCAGCATTTT.

V usage is TRBV11-2 and J usage is TRBJ1-2; D unresolved. V gave up 3 bases and J gave up 8 bases, with 10 bases separating them. The V gene's germline CDR1 is SGHAT and CDR2 FQNNGV. The CDR3 contains 12 residues. In DNA, the CDR3 is TGTGCCAGCAGCTTCCCGACGGCGGGCTACACCTTC. Protein: CASSFPTAGYTF. The full variable domain, rest sourced from reference TRBV11-2 and TRBJ1-2, is EAGVAQSPRYKIIEKRQSVAFWCNPISGHATLYWYQQILGQGPKLLIQFQNNGVVDDSQLPKDRFSAERLKGVDSTLKIQPAKLEDSAVYLCASSFPTAGYTFGSGTRLTVV.

The V call is TRBV6-1, the J call TRBJ2-3, with 11 bases fitting TRBD1. This CDR3 is 15 amino acids long. Germline V gene data show CDR1 as MNHNS and CDR2 as SASEGT. After removal of 7 bases from V and 3 bases from J, the junction contained 6 bases not matched to a gene. This chain's CDR3 is CASKSGTGGTDTQYF. The CDR3 DNA sequence: TGTGCCAGCAAGTCCGGGACAGGGGGTACAGATACGCAGTATTTT.

The chain recombines TRBV28 with TRBJ2-7; 7 bases map to TRBD1. J was trimmed by 6 bases and V by 5 bases; bases with no gene match: 13. This CDR3 has 15 residues. CDR1 is MDHEN and CDR2 is SYDVKM in the germline V gene. DNA for the CDR3: TGTGCCAGCAGTGGCAAACGGACAGGTTCATCCGAGCAGTACTTC. Amino acid sequence: CASSGKRTGSSEQYF.

The CDR3 loop is CASSLGRGEAFF. In DNA, the CDR3 is TGTGCCAGCAGCCTGGGACGGGGGGAAGCTTTCTTT. The chain uses TRBV7-9 and TRBJ1-1, with a tentative D call TRBD1 (5 bases). CDR3 size: 12 residues. Germline V gene lookup returns CDR1 SEHNR and CDR2 FQNEAQ (reference sequence). V lost 5 bases and J 8 bases, leaving 12 bases between the germline ends.

The chain employs TRBV6-1 and TRBJ2-3; D is ambiguous. The CDR3 runs to 13 residues. Trimming took off 6 bases at V and 3 bases at J, with 10 bases between the two ends. The V gene's germline CDR1 is MNHNS and CDR2 SASEGT. CDR3 residues: CASSSGGTDTQYF. CDR3 nucleotides: TGTGCCAGCAGCTCGGGTGGAACAGATACGCAGTATTTT.

CDR3 amino acids: CASSARGLNEKLFF. DNA of the CDR3: TGTGCCAGCAGCGCCCGGGGCCTTAATGAAAAACTGTTTTTT. The gene calls are TRBV7-9 and TRBJ1-4; tentative D call: TRBD1 (5 bases). V lost 5 bases and J 4 bases, leaving 11 bases between the germline ends. Germline V gene sequence: CDR1 SEHNR, CDR2 FQNEAQ (reference sequence). The CDR3 has 14 amino acids. Based on the CDR3 plus reference TRBV7-9 and TRBJ1-4, the full variable domain is DTGVSQNPRHKITKRGQNVTFRCDPISEHNRLYWYRQTLGQGPEFLTYFQNEAQLEKSRLLSDRFSAERPKGSFSTLEIQRTEQGDSAMYLCASSARGLNEKLFFGSGTQLSVL.

The sample holds a few counts of this clone. This same CDR3 is encoded by further DNA sequences in the sample. This sequence joins TRBV19 and TRBJ2-3, with 10 bases that match TRBD1. V gave up 7 bases and J gave up 4 bases; unmatched junction bases: 2. Germline loops: CDR1 LNHDA, CDR2 SQIVND (reference sequence). The CDR3 length is 13 residues. The CDR3 protein is CASTGQGADTQYF. In DNA form, the CDR3 reads TGTGCCAGTACTGGACAGGGGGCAGATACGCAGTATTTT.

The J gene is TRBJ2-1, the V gene TRBV5-4; 10 bases map to TRBD2. This CDR3 is 16 amino acids long. V gave up 4 bases and J gave up 12 bases; unmatched junction bases: 16. CDR1 SGHNT and CDR2 YYREEE come from the germline V gene (reference sequence). The CDR3 protein is CASSPGLAGARPVQFF. For the CDR3, the DNA is TGTGCCAGCAGCCCCGGGCTAGCGGGAGCGCGTCCCGTGCAGTTCTTC.

This clone has just one count. The chain combines TRBV1 with TRBJ2-2; the table's TRBD2 call for D was not verified on the DNA. TRBV1 is deemed a pseudogene. The length of the CDR3 is 15 residues. The CDR3 loop is CTSSQDWESTGELFF. The CDR3 DNA follows: TGCACCAGCAGCCAAGATTGGGAGAGCACCGGGGAGCTGTTTTTT.

This clone was observed a handful of times. The chain couples TRBV2 to TRBJ1-5; TRBD1 agrees at 8 bases. The CDR3 is 15 residues long. The V gene end was trimmed by 2 bases and the J gene end by 6 bases; junction bases not matched to a gene: 6. Germline V CDR1 and CDR2: SNHLY, FYNNEI. The CDR3, as DNA: TGTGCCAGCAGTGAAAACGGACAGGGTCGTCAGCCCCAGCATTTT. It specifies CASSENGQGRQPQHF. The whole variable domain, filled in from reference TRBV2 and TRBJ1-5, reads EPEVTQTPSHQVTQMGQEVILRCVPISNHLYFYWYRQILGQKVEFLVSFYNNEISEKSEIFDDQFSVERPDGSNFTLKIRSTKLEDSAMYFCASSENGQGRQPQHFGDGTRLSIL.

This clone showed up just a few times. The chain has TRBV30 and TRBJ1-5; no reliable D call. The ends were cut back, 2 bases at V and 3 bases at J, with 5 bases in the middle. CDR3 length equals 12 residues. Germline V CDR1 and CDR2: GTSNPN, SVGIG (reference sequence). The CDR3 loop is CAWSQYNQPQHF. The CDR3 DNA sequence: TGTGCCTGGAGTCAGTACAATCAGCCCCAGCATTTT.

The rearrangement uses TRBV7-9 and TRBJ1-6; tentatively, D is TRBD1 (5 bases). V was trimmed by 4 bases and J by 6 bases, leaving 16 bases between them. Germline V gene lookup returns CDR1 SEHNR and CDR2 FQNEAQ (reference sequence). The length of the CDR3 is 16 residues. The CDR3 DNA sequence: TGTGCCAGCAGCTCACCGAGGGGCCTCACTAATTCACCCCTCCACTTT. It yields the protein CASSSPRGLTNSPLHF.

Remarks on this clone: A much larger clone sits a single nucleotide away, making a read error possible. The J gene is TRBJ1-4, the V gene TRBV30; a possible D gene is TRBD1 (6 bases). The CDR3 runs 14 residues. V was cut by 4 bases and J by 8 bases, with 17 bases left in between. Germline lookup yields CDR1 GTSNPN and CDR2 SVGIG (reference sequence). DNA for the CDR3: TGTGCCTGGACATCGGGACAACTACGGGAAAAACTGTTTTTT. Its protein product is CAWTSGQLREKLFF.

This clone was observed a handful of times. CDR3 DNA: TGTGCCAGCAGTCTCGCGAGCTCCTACGAGCAGTACTTC. Encoded protein: CASSLASSYEQYF. The chain links TRBV27 to TRBJ2-7; D ambiguous. The CDR3 totals 13 residues. V was clipped by 5 bases and J by 0 bases, with 8 bases between them. Germline V CDR1 and CDR2: MNHEY, SMNVEV (reference sequence).

V gene TRBV6-1 combines with J gene TRBJ1-5; D unclear. This CDR3 is built from 14 residues. V lost 2 bases and J lost 0, with 5 bases in between. CDR1 and CDR2 (germline): MNHNS, SASEGT. CDR3 DNA sequence: TGTGCCAGCAGTGAACTGTATAGCAATCAGCCCCAGCATTTT. Protein: CASSELYSNQPQHF.

The chain carries TRBV5-1 and TRBJ2-4; 10 bases line up with TRBD1. V lost 6 bases and J lost 12; bases outside the gene matches: 12. Germline values: CDR1 SGHRS, CDR2 YFSETQ. CDR3 size: 14 residues. CDR3 DNA: TGCGCCAGCACCCCGGGACGGGACAGGGGAACTCAGTACTTC. Translated, it gives CASTPGRDRGTQYF.